This T cell receptor (beta chain) was identified during a study of shared clonotypes between healthy human individuals. Study-wide context: Donors had three CD4 naive, three CD4 memory, two CD8 naive and one CD8 memory plate apiece.

CDR3 length: 14 residues. V gave up 4 bases and J gave up 0 bases, with 9 bases separating them. Germline lookup yields CDR1 SNHLY and CDR2 FYNNEI. Once extracted for a subset, genomic DNA was divided evenly among several immunoSEQ plates. Original handling: Junction-only sequences without quality scores came from ImmunoSEQ, so filtering differed. Sequencing used immunoSEQ multiplex PCR; TCRdb keeps in-frame clones, though not all of them. V and J calls and clone size are copied from that table; D and trimming were computed from the DNA. Of approximately 1.5 million clones detected, approximately 98.5% appear once; the ten largest clones hold approximately 0.4%. Adult Caucasians living in Nashville, Tennessee made up all of the donors.

The receptor's source is a man aged 25 to 40 in good health. This chain connects TRBV2 to TRBJ1-1; D gene unclear. The sequencing input was naive CD4+ T cells sorted from blood. Stated subset: CD45RA+ positively selected. The chain's CDR3 is CASSVSRLNTEAFF. CDR3 DNA: TGTGCCAGCAGTGTCTCCCGACTGAACACTGAAGCTTTCTTT. The full variable domain, completed using reference TRBV2 and TRBJ1-1, is EPEVTQTPSHQVTQMGQEVILRCVPISNHLYFYWYRQILGQKVEFLVSFYNNEISEKSEIFDDQFSVERPDGSNFTLKIRSTKLEDSAMYFCASSVSRLNTEAFFGQGTRLTVV.